This entry is about one T cell receptor beta chain. It lacks a known antigen. No clone much larger than this one lies a single base away; base qualities are absent. This specimen comes from a study of a mutant IDH1 vaccine in newly diagnosed glioma (dated by TCRdb to the early 2020s). Describing the broader study: Vaccination began 4-6 weeks after radiotherapy alone, or alongside temozolomide cycles in the chemotherapy-containing groups. Six visits were used for peripheral blood collection: V03 (baseline), V05, V07, V10, V12 and V13. Prior to enrollment, standard therapy consisting of radiotherapy alone, temozolomide alone, or radiochemotherapy with temozolomide had been administered to patients, with the combination being received by most patients. Of the roughly 32 treated patients, around 60% were male and about 40% were female, and a mean age of approximately 40 years was recorded. For exploratory analyses, longitudinal TCRB deep sequencing was carried out in around 26 treated patients wherever samples were available. The week-35 safety follow-up took place at visit V12, and the week-47 end of study took place at visit V13. Study-wide conclusions, independent of this receptor: The authors noted that analyses of patient blood samples could not be reproduced because of sample limitations. Immune responses induced by the vaccine were seen in roughly 95% of patients across multiple MHC alleles. PBMC samples for TCRB deep sequencing were selected based on availability. Pseudoprogression seemed to be unrelated to changes in the top peripheral T cell clonotypes found by TCRB sequencing.

Library preparation employed the immunoSEQ multiplex PCR assay. Rearranged TCR beta chain sequences were amplified with the hsTCRB Kit following the manufacturer's protocol. An Illumina MiSeq was used to sequence the TCRB libraries. The authors processed their data as follows. Demultiplexing, trimming and gene mapping were performed with the kit vendor's proprietary platform. The table comes from immuneACCESS by way of TCRdb, which keeps in-frame sequences with V and J called. Part of the clones is missing from these tables; in studies checked, under half for an unresolved V gene and the rest for unknown reasons. That table gives V, J and clone size, and the DNA gave D and trimming. The table for this sample lists over 45,000 clones; around three quarters of them were counted only once. The ten largest account for 5% to 6% of the sample. The sample's time point label, in plain terms: week 47, end of study. Each vaccine dose, consisting of 300 ug of a 20-mer mutant IDH1 peptide in Montanide, was administered subcutaneously with topical imiquimod. Patients were given eight vaccinations, in weeks 1, 3, 5, 7, 11, 15, 19 and 23, which matched visits V03 through V10. Newly diagnosed WHO grade 3 or 4 IDH1-mutant astrocytomas showing loss of nuclear ATRX were present in the donors. The samples were drawn from NOA16, a multicentre, single-arm, open-label phase I trial in Germany that tested a mutant IDH1 peptide vaccine in humans for the first time. Genomic DNA for TCRB sequencing was extracted from EDTA blood using the DNeasy Blood and Tissue Kit.

CDR3 length: 15 amino acids, cysteine to phenylalanine. CDR3 DNA only is kept here, 45 bases in frame from base 1. CDR1 and CDR2 (MNHEY, SMNVEV) derive from the germline V gene (reference sequence). Deletion took 4 bases off V and 2 bases off J, with a span of 13 bases between the germline ends. The source of this sequence is a man between 45 and 60 years old with glioma. Here the sequenced sample was PBMCs, taken from a glioma patient whose treatment included an IDH1 peptide vaccine. Recombination connected TRBV27 to TRBJ2-3; the D gene is tentatively TRBD1 or TRBD2, each matching 6 bases. The CDR3 here reads CASSSGGGLTDTQYF. Here is the DNA: TGTGCCAGCAGTTCCGGAGGGGGTCTCACAGATACGCAGTATTTT.